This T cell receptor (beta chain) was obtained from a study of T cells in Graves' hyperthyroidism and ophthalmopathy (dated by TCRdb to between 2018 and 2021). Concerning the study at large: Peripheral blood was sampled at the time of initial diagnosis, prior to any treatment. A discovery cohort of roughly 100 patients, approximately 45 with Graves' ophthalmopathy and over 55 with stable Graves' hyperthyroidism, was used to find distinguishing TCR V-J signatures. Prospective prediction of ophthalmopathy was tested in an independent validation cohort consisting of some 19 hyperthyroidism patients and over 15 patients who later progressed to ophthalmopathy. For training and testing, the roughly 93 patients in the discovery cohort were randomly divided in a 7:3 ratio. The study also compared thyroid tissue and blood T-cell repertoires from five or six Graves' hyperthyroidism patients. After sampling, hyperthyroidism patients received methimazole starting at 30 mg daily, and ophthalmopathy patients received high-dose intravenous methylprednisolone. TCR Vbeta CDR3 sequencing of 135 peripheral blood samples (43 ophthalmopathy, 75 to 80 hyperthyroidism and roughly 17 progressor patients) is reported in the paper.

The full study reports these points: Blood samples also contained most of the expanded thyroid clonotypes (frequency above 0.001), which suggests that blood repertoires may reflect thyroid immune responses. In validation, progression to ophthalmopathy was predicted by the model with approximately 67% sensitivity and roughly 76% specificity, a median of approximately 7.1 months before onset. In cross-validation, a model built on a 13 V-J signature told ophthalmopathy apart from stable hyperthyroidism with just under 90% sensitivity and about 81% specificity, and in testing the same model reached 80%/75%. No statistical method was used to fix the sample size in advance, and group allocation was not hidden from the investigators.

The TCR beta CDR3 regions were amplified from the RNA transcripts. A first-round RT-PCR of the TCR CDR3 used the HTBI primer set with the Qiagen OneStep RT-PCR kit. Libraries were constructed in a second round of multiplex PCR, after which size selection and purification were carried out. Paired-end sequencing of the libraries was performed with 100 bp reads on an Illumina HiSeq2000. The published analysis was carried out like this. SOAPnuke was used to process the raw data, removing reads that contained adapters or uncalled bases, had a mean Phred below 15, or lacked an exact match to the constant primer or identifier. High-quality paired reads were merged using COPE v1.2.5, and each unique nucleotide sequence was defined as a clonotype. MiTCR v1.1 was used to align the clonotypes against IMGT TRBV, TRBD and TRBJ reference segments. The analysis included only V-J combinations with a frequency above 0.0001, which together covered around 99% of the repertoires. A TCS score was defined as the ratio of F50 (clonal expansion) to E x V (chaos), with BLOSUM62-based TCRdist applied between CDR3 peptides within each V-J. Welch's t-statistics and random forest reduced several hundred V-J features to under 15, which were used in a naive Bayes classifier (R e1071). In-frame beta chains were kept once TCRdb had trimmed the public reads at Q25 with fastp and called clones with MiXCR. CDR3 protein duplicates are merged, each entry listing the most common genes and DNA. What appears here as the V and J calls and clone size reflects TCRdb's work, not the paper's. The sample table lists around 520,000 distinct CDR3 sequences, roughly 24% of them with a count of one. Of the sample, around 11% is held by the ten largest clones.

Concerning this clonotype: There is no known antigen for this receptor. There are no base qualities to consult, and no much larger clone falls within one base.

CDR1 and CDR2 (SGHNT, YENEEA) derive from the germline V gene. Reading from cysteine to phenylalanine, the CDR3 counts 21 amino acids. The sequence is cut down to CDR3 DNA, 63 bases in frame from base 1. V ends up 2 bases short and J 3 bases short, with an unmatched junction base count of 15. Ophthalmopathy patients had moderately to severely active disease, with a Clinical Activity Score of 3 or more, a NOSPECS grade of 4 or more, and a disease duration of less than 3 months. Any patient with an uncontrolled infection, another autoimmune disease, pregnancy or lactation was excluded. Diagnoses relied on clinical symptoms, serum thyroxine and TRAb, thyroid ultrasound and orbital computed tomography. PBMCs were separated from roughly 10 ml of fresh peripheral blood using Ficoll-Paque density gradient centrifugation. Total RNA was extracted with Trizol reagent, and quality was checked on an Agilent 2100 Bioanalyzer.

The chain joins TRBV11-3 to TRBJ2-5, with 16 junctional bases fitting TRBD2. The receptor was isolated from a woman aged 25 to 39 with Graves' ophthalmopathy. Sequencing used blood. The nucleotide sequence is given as TGTGCCAGCAGCTTATTTGACTCTGCAGGGACTAGCGGGGGGGCCGAAGAGACCCAGTACTTC. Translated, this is CASSLFDSAGTSGGAEETQYF.